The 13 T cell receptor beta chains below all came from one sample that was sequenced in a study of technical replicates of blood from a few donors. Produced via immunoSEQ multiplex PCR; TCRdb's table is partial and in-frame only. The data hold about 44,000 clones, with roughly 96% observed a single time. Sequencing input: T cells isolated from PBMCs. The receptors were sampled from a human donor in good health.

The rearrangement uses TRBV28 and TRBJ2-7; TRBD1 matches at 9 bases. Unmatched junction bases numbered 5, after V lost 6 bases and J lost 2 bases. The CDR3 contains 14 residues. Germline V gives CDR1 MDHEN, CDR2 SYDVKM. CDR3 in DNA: TGTGCCAGCAGGCCCACAGGGGGCGCCTACGAGCAGTACTTC. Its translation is CASRPTGGAYEQYF.

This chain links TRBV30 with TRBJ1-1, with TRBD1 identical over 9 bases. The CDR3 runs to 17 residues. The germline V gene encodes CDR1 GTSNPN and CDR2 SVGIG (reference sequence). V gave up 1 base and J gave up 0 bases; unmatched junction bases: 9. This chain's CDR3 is CAWSDDRGLTMNTEAFF. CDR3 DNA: TGTGCCTGGAGTGATGACAGGGGGTTAACCATGAACACTGAAGCTTTCTTT.

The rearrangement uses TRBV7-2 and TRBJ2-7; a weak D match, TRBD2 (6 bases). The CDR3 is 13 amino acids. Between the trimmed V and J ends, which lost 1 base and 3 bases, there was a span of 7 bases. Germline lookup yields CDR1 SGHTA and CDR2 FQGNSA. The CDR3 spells CASSLDGGYEQYF. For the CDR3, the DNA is TGTGCCAGCAGCTTAGACGGGGGCTACGAGCAGTACTTC.

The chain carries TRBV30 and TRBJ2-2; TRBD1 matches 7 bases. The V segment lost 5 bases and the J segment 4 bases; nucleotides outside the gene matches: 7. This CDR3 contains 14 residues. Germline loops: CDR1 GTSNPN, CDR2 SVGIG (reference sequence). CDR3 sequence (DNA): TGTGCCTGGGACAGGGTGTTGAGCACCGGGGAGCTGTTTTTT. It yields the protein CAWDRVLSTGELFF.

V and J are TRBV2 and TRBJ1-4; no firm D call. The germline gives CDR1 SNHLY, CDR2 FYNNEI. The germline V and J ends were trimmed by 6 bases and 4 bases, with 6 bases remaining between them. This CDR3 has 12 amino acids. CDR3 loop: CASRQNNEKLFF. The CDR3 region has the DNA TGTGCCAGCAGACAGAATAATGAAAAACTGTTTTTT.

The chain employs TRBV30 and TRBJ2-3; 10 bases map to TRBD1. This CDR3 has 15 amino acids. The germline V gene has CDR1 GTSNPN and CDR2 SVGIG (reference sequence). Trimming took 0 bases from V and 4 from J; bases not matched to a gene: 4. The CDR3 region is CAWSVGTGVADTQYF. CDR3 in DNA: TGTGCCTGGAGTGTAGGGACAGGGGTAGCAGATACGCAGTATTTT.

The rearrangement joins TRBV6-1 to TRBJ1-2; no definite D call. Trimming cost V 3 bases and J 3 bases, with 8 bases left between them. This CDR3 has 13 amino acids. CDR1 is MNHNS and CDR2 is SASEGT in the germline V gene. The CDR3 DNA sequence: TGTGCCAGCAGTGACAGGCTGTACTATGGCTACACCTTC. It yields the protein CASSDRLYYGYTF.

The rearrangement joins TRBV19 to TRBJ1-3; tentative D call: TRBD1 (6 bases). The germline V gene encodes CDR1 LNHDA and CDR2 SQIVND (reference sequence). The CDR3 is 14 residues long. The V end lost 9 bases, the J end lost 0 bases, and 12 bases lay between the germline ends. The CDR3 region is CASLTGRSGNTIYF. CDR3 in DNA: TGTGCCAGCTTGACAGGCCGCTCTGGAAACACCATATATTTT. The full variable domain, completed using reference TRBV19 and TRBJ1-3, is DGGITQSPKYLFRKEGQNVTLSCEQNLNHDAMYWYRQDPGQGLRLIYYSQIVNDFQKGDIAEGYSVSREKKESFPLTVTSAQKNPTAFYLCASLTGRSGNTIYFGEGSWLTVV.

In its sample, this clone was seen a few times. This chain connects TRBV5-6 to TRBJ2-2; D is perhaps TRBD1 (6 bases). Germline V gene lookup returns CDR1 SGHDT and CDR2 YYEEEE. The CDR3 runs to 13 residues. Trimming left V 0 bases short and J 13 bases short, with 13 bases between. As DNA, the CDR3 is TGTGCCAGCAGCTTGGCCGCAGGGGAAGGGCTGTTTTTT. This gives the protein CASSLAAGEGLFF.

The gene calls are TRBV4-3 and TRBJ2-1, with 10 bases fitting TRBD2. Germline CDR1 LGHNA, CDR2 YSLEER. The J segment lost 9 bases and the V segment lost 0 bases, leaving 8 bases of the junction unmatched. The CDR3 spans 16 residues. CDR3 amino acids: CASSQELLAGAGEQFF. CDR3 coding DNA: TGCGCCAGCAGCCAAGAGCTTCTAGCGGGAGCGGGTGAGCAGTTCTTC.

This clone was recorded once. The DNA of the CDR3 is TGTGCCAGCAGCCAGGGGAAAACTGAAGCTTTCTTT. Translation: CASSQGKTEAFF. The chain is built from TRBV27 and TRBJ1-1; a weak D match, TRBD1 (6 bases). This CDR3 is built from 12 residues. Looked up from germline, CDR1 is MNHEY and CDR2 is SMNVEV (reference sequence). Trimming took 6 bases from V and 5 from J, leaving 10 bases between them.

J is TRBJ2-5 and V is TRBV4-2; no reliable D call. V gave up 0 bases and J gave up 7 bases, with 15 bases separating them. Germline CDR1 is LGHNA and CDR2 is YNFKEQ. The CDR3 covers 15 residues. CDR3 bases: TGTGCCAGCAGCCAAGAATACCTCTTGTACGGGACCCAGTACTTC. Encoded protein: CASSQEYLLYGTQYF.

The CDR3 loop is CASWTGNSHFNEKLFF. CDR3 bases: TGTGCCAGTTGGACAGGGAATAGCCACTTTAATGAAAAACTGTTTTTT. V and J are TRBV19 and TRBJ1-4; 8 bases map to TRBD1. V lost 8 bases, J lost 4 bases, and 12 bases stayed unmatched. The germline gives CDR1 LNHDA, CDR2 SQIVND (reference sequence). The length of the CDR3 is 16 residues.